This T cell receptor beta chain appears in the sequencing data of a study of T cell responses to AZD1222 COVID-19 vaccine. Comments on this clone: What it binds is not known.

Sequencing used immunoSEQ multiplex PCR; TCRdb keeps in-frame clones, though not all of them. The sample carries about 270,000 clones, almost 95% recorded once. Overall study findings and caveats: Clonal diversity was possibly underestimated, and white British individuals and females predominated among donors. There were vaccine-associated CD4 TCRs across spike, dominant at 160-218 and 743-854. It was only after the peak T cell response that any repertoires were sampled.

Material: peripheral blood, obtained 28 days after the second AZD1222 dose. This clonotype originated in an adult who received the AZD1222 COVID-19 vaccine.

This chain's CDR3 is CASSFRMGKNTGELFF. In nucleotides, the CDR3 is TGTGCCAGCAGTTTTCGGATGGGGAAGAACACCGGGGAGCTGTTTTTT. The chain is built from TRBV27 and TRBJ2-2; the D is unclear. Germline lookup yields CDR1 MNHEY and CDR2 SMNVEV (reference sequence). With 3 bases removed from V and 1 base from J, the gap between germline ends came to 12 bases. The CDR3 length is 16 residues.